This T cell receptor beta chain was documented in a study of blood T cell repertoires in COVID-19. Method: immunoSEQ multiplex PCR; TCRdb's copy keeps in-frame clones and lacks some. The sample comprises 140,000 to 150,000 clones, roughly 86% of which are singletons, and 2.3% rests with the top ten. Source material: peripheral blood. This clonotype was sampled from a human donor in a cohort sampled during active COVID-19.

CDR3 protein: CASAPGASGKETQYF. CDR3 in DNA: TGTGCCAGCGCGCCGGGGGCTAGCGGTAAAGAGACCCAGTACTTC. The rearrangement links TRBV18 to TRBJ2-5; D might be TRBD2 (7 bases). V lost 8 bases to trimming and J lost 3 bases, with 19 bases between them. The CDR3 covers 15 residues. Germline V gene sequence: CDR1 KGHSH, CDR2 LQKENI.